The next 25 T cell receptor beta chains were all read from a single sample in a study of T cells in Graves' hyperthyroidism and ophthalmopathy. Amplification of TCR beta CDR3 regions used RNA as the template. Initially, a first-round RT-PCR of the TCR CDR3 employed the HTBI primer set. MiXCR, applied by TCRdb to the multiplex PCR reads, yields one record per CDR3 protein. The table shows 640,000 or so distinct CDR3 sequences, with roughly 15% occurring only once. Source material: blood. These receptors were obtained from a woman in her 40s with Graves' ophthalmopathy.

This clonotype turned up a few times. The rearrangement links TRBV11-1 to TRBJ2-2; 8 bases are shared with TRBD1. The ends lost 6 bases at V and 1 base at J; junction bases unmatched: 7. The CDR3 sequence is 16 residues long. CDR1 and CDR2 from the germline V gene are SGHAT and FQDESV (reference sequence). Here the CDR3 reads CASSSSGGWNTGELFF. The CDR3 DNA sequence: TGTGCCAGCAGTTCCTCAGGGGGCTGGAACACCGGGGAGCTGTTTTTT. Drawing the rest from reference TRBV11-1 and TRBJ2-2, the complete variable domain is EAEVAQSPRYKITEKSQAVAFWCDPISGHATLYWYRQILGQGPELLVQFQDESVVDDSQLPKDRFSAERLKGVDSTLKIQPAELGDSAMYLCASSSSGGWNTGELFFGEGSRLTVL.

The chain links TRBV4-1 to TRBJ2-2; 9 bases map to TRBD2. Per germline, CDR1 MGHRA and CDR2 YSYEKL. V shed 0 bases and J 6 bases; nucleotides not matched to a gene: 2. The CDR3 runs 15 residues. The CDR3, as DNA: TGCGCCAGCAGCCAAGAAAGCGGGAGGTCCGGGGAGCTGTTTTTT. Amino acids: CASSQESGRSGELFF.

The CDR3 region is CASSSRDRGENYGYTF. Written as DNA, the CDR3 is TGTGCCAGCAGTAGCCGGGACAGGGGGGAGAACTATGGCTACACCTTC. This chain connects TRBV28 to TRBJ1-2, with 11 bases identical to TRBD1. The length of the CDR3 is 16 residues. Per germline, CDR1 MDHEN and CDR2 SYDVKM. Trimming at V came to 5 bases and at J to 2 bases, leaving 7 bases not matched to a gene.

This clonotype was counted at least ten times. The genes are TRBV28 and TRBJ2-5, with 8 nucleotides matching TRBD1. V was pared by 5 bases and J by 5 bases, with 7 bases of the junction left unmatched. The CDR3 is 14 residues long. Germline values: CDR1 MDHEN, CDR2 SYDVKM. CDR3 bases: TGTGCCAGCAGTACAGACAGGGGTCGGGAGACCCAGTACTTC. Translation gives CASSTDRGRETQYF.

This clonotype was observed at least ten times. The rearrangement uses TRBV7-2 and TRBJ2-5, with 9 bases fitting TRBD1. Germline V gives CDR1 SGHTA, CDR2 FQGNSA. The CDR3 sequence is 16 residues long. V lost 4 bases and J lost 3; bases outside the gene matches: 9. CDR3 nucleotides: TGTGCCAGCAGCTCATATAGCAGGGACAGGGAAGAGACCCAGTACTTC. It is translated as CASSSYSRDREETQYF.

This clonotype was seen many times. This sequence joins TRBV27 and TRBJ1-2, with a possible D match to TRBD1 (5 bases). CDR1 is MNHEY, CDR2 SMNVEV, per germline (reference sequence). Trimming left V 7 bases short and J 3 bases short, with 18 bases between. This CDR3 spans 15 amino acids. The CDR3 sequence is CASTQRVGHHYGYTF. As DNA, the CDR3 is TGTGCCAGCACCCAGAGAGTCGGACACCACTATGGCTACACCTTC.

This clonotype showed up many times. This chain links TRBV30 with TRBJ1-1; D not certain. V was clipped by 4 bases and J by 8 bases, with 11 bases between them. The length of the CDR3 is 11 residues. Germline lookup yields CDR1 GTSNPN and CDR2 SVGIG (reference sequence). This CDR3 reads CAWTGVGEAFF. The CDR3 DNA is TGTGCCTGGACTGGTGTGGGAGAAGCTTTCTTT. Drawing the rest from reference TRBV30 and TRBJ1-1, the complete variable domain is SQTIHQWPATLVQPVGSPLSLECTVEGTSNPNLYWYRQAAGRGLQLLFYSVGIGQISSEVPQNLSASRPQDRQFILSSKKLLLSDSGFYLCAWTGVGEAFFGQGTRLTVV.

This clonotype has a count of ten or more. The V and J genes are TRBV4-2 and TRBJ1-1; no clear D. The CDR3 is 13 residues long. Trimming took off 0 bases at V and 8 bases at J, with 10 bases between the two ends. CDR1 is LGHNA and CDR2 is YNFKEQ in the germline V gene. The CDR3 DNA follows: TGTGCCAGCAGCCAAGAAAGAGGACGAGAAGCTTTCTTT. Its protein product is CASSQERGREAFF.

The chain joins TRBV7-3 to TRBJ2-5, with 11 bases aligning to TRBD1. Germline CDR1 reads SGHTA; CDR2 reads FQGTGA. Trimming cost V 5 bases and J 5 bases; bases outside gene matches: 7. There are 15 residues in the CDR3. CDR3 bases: TGTGCCAGCAGCCGAGGGACAGGGGGACCGGAGACCCAGTACTTC. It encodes CASSRGTGGPETQYF.

The CDR3 protein is CASSLLRGSRTYEQYF. The CDR3 DNA reads TGTGCCAGCAGCCTCCTTCGGGGGTCGAGAACCTACGAGCAGTACTTC. J is TRBJ2-7 and V is TRBV11-2, with D possibly being TRBD2 (6 bases). This CDR3 has 16 residues. The ends were cut back, 5 bases at V and 2 bases at J, with 19 bases in the middle. From germline, CDR1 is SGHAT and CDR2 FQNNGV.

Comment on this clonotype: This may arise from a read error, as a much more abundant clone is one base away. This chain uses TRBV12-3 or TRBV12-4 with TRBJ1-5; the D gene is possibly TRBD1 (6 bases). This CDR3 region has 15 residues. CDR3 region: CASSPMGGRYQPQDF. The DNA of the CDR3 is TGTGCCAGCAGTCCTATGGGGGGCCGCTATCAGCCCCAGGATTTT.

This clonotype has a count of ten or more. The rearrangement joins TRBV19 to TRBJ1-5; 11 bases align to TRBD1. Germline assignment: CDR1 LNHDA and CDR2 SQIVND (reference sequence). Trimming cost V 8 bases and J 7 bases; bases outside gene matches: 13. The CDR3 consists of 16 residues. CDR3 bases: TGTGCCAGTCTTCGGACAGGGGGCTTTGAGGGGCAGCCCCAGCATTTT. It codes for CASLRTGGFEGQPQHF.

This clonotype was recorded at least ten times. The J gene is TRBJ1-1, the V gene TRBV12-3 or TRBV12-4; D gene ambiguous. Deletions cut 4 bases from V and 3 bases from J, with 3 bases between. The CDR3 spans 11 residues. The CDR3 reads CASSSYTEAFF. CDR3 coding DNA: TGTGCCAGCAGTTCCTACACTGAAGCTTTCTTT.

The CDR3 sequence is CASSSRTGLHGNTIYF. CDR3 coding DNA: TGTGCCAGCAGCTCCAGGACAGGGCTCCATGGAAACACCATATATTTT. V and J are TRBV25-1 and TRBJ1-3, with 8 bases that match TRBD1. V lost 6 bases, J lost 3 bases, and 10 bases stayed unmatched. In germline, CDR1 is MGHDK, CDR2 SYGVNS. The CDR3 consists of 16 residues.

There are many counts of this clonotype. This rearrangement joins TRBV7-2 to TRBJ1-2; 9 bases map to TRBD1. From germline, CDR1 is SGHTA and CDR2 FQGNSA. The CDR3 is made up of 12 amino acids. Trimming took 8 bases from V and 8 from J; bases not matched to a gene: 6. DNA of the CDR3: TGTGCCAGCCGGGACAGGGTACTCGGCTACACCTTC. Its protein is CASRDRVLGYTF.

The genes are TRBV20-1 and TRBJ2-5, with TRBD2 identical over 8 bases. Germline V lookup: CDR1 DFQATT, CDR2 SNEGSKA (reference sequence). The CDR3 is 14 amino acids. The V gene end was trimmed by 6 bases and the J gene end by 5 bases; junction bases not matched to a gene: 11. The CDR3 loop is CSASRGLGAETQYF. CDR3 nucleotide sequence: TGCAGTGCCAGTCGGGGACTAGGGGCGGAGACCCAGTACTTC.

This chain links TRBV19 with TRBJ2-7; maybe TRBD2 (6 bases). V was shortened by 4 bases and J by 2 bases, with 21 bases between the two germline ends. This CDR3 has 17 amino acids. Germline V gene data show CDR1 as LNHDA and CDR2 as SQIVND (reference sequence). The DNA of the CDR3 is TGTGCCAGTAGTAAAATCTTAGTTGGGGGACTGGCCTACGAGCAGTACTTC. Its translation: CASSKILVGGLAYEQYF.

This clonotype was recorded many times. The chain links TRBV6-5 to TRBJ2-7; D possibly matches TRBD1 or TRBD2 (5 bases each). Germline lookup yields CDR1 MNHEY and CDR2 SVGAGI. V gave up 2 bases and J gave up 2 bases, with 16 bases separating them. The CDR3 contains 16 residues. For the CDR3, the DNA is TGTGCCAGCAGTTACACCGGGACGACCAAGCCCTACGAGCAGTACTTC. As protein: CASSYTGTTKPYEQYF.

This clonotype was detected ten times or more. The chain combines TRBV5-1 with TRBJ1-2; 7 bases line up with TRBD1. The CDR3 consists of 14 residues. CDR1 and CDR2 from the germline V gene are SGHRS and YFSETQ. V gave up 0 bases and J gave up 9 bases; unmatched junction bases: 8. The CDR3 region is CASSLEWGQLSYTF. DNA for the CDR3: TGCGCCAGCAGCTTGGAGTGGGGACAGCTAAGCTACACCTTC.

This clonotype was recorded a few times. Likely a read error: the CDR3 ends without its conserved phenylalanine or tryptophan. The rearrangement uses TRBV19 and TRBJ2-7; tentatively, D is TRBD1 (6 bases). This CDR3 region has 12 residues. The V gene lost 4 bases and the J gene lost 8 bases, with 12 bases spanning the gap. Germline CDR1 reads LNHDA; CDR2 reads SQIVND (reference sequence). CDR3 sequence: CASSTTGKKQYL. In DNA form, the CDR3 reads TGTGCCAGTAGTACGACAGGAAAAAAGCAGTACCTC.

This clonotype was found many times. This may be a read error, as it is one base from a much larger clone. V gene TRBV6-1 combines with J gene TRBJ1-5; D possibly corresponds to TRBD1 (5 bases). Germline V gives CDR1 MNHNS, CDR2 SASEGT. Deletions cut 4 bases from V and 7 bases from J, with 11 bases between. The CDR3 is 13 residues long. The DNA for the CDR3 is TGTGCCAGCAGTGTAGGGGAGCCCCAGCCCCAGCATTTT. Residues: CASSVGEPQPQHF.

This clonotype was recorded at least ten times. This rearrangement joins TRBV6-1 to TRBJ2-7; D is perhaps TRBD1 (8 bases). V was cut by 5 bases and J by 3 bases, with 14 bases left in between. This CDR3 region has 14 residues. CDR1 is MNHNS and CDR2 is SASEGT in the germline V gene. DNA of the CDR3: TGTGCCAGCAGTCAACAGGGGGGGGGCTACGAGCAGTACTTC. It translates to CASSQQGGGYEQYF.

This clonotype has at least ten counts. Here the CDR3 DNA reads TGTGCCAGCAGCTTATCCACGGGAGACGTCTACGAGCAGTACTTC. Translated: CASSLSTGDVYEQYF. This sequence joins TRBV11-3 and TRBJ2-7, with D perhaps TRBD2 (6 bases). The CDR3 loop spans 15 amino acids. Germline V gene data show CDR1 as SGHNT and CDR2 as YENEEA. Trimming pared 2 bases from V and 3 bases from J, leaving 14 bases between.

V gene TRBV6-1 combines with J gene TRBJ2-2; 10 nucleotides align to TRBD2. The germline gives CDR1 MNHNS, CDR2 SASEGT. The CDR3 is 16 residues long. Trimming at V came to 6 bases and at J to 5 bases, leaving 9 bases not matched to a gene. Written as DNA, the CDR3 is TGTGCCAGCAGGCGATCACTAGCGGGGATAACCGGGGAGCTGTTTTTT. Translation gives CASRRSLAGITGELFF.

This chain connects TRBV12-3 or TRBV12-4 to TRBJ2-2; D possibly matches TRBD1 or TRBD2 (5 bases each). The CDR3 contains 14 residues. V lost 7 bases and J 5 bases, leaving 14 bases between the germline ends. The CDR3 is CASTPLGVTGELFF. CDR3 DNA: TGTGCCAGCACCCCCCTGGGGGTGACCGGGGAGCTGTTTTTT.